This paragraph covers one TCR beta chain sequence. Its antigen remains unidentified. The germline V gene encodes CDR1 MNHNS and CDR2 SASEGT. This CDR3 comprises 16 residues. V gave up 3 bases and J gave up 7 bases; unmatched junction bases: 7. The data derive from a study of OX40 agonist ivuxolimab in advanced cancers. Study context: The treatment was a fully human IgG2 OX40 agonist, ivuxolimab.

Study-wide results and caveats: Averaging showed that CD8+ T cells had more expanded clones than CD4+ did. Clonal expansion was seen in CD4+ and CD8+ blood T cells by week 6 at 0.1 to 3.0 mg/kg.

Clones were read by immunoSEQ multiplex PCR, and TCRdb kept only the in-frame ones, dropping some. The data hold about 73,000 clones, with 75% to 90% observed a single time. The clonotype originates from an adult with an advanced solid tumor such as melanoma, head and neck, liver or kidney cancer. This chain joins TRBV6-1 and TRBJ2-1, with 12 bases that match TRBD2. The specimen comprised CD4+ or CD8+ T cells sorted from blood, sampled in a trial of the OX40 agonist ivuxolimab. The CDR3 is CASSEASGRAWNEQFF. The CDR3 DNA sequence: TGTGCCAGCAGTGAGGCTAGCGGGAGGGCCTGGAATGAGCAGTTCTTC.